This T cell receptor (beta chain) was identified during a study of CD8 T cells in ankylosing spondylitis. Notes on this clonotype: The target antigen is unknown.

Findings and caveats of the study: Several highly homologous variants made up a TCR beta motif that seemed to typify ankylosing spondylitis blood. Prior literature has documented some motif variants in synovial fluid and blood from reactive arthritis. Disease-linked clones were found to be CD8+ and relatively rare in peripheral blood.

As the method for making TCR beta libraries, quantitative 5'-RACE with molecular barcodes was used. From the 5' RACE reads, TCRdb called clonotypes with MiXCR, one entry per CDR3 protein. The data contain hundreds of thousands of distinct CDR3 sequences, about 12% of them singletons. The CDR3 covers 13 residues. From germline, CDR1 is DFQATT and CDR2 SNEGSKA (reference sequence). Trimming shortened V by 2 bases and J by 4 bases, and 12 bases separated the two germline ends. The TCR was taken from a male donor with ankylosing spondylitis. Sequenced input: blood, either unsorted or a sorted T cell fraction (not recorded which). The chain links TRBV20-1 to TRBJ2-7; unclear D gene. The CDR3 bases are TGCAGTGCTAGACTACGAGCGAGGTACGAGCAGTACTTC. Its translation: CSARLRARYEQYF.